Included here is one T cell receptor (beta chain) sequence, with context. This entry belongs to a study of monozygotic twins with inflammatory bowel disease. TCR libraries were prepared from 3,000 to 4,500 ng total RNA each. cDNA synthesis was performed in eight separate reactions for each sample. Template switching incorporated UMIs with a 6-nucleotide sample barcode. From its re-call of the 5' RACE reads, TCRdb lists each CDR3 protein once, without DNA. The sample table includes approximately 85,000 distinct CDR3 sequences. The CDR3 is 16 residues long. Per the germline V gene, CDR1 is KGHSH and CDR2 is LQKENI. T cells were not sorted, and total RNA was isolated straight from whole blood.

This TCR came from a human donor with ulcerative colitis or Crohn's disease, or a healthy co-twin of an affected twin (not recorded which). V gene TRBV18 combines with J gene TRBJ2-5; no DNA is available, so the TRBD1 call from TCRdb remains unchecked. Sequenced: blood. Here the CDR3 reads CASSPVGGTGRETQYF.